Shown below are 19 T cell receptor beta chains from a single sample sequenced in a study of control samples from healthy donors and cancer patients. Using immunoSEQ multiplex PCR, the repertoire was profiled, and TCRdb retains in-frame clones only, with some absent. This sample has over 80,000 clones, with 79% found just once. Material for sequencing was blood. These receptors were taken from a woman in her thirties in good health.

This clone was seen a few times. The DNA for the CDR3 is TGTGCCAGCAGCCAAGATGGTAGTCTAGGGGGCCCCAGAGAGGAAAAACTGTTTTTT. The encoded protein is CASSQDGSLGGPREEKLFF. V usage is TRBV4-2 and J usage is TRBJ1-4; TRBD1 matches at 7 bases. CDR1 LGHNA and CDR2 YNFKEQ come from the germline V gene. With 0 bases clipped from V and 8 bases from J, the junction kept 18 bases outside the gene matches. This CDR3 has 19 amino acids.

V and J are TRBV18 and TRBJ1-6; D might be TRBD1 (6 bases). In germline, CDR1 is KGHSH, CDR2 LQKENI. This CDR3 comprises 14 residues. Trimming removed 2 bases from V and 7 bases from J, with 9 bases in between. The CDR3 region is CASSPSGENSPLHF. The CDR3 DNA follows: TGTGCCAGCTCACCATCAGGGGAGAATTCACCCCTCCACTTT.

The chain joins TRBV6-5 to TRBJ2-2; 12 bases map to TRBD1. Germline V gene lookup returns CDR1 MNHEY and CDR2 SVGAGI. Trimming removed 6 bases from V and 4 bases from J; junction bases left unmatched: 3. This CDR3 contains 15 residues. The CDR3 sequence: CASRGQGAITGELFF. CDR3 nucleotide sequence: TGTGCCAGCAGGGGACAGGGGGCTATCACCGGGGAGCTGTTTTTT.

The J gene is TRBJ2-2, the V gene TRBV27, with TRBD1 as a possible D gene (7 bases). The ends were cut back, 3 bases at V and 7 bases at J, with 15 bases in the middle. This CDR3 contains 15 residues. In germline, CDR1 is MNHEY, CDR2 SMNVEV (reference sequence). The CDR3: CASSLEGALGGELFF. CDR3 nucleotide sequence: TGTGCCAGCAGTTTGGAGGGGGCGCTTGGCGGGGAGCTGTTTTTT.

The V and J genes are TRBV4-3 and TRBJ1-2, with no clear D. Germline CDR1 is LGHNA and CDR2 is YSLEER. The CDR3 loop spans 13 amino acids. With 0 bases removed from V and 8 bases from J, the gap between germline ends came to 10 bases. The chain's CDR3 is CASSQDLSKGYTF. The CDR3 bases are TGCGCCAGCAGCCAAGATCTGTCAAAGGGCTACACCTTC.

The J gene is TRBJ2-1, the V gene TRBV5-8; D is unresolved. The V end lost 2 bases, the J end lost 1 base, and 10 bases lay between the germline ends. The CDR3 contains 15 residues. CDR1 SGHTS and CDR2 YDEGEE come from the germline V gene. The DNA of the CDR3 is TGTGCCAGCAGCTTAAGCCTCACATCCTACAATGAGCAGTTCTTC. Translation: CASSLSLTSYNEQFF.

The chain links TRBV5-6 to TRBJ1-4, with a tentative D call TRBD1 (6 bases). V was cut by 3 bases and J by 3 bases, with 9 bases left in between. Germline-derived CDR1 and CDR2 are SGHDT and YYEEEE. CDR3 length equals 14 residues. The CDR3 is CASSSGQANEKLFF. Here the CDR3 DNA reads TGTGCCAGCAGCTCGGGACAAGCTAATGAAAAACTGTTTTTT.

The chain recombines TRBV5-1 with TRBJ1-6; D call uncertain. CDR1 is SGHRS and CDR2 is YFSETQ in the germline V gene. This CDR3 comprises 14 residues. Trimming removed 0 bases at V and 9 bases at J, with 10 bases between. The CDR3 reads CASSLEQSGSPLHF. As DNA, the CDR3 is TGCGCCAGCAGCTTGGAACAGTCTGGTTCACCCCTCCACTTT.

V gene TRBV7-6 combines with J gene TRBJ2-1; D is unclear. Trimming left V 5 bases short and J 8 bases short, with 19 bases between. This CDR3 is 15 amino acids long. Germline values: CDR1 SGHVS, CDR2 FNYEAQ. The DNA of the CDR3 is TGTGCCAGCAGCCGATACCGGGCCCCTAACTATGAGCAGTTCTTC. It translates to CASSRYRAPNYEQFF.

CDR3 sequence (DNA): TGTGCTAGTGGCTGGGACAACACGAACACCGGGGAGCTGTTTTTT. This gives the protein CASGWDNTNTGELFF. This chain joins TRBV12-5 and TRBJ2-2, with D possibly TRBD1 on 6 matching bases. V was trimmed by 6 bases and J by 0 bases, leaving 11 bases between them. Germline values: CDR1 LGHNT, CDR2 FRNRAP. The CDR3 totals 15 residues.

The CDR3 sequence is CASSSKGDLYGYTF. CDR3 nucleotide sequence: TGCGCCAGCAGCAGCAAAGGGGACCTCTATGGCTACACCTTC. The chain links TRBV5-1 to TRBJ1-2, with D maybe TRBD1 (5 bases). The CDR3 has 14 amino acids. The V end was cut by 4 bases, the J end by 4 bases, with 14 bases between. Germline V gene lookup returns CDR1 SGHRS and CDR2 YFSETQ.

The chain couples TRBV25-1 to TRBJ2-2, with 9 bases that match TRBD1. Germline V lookup: CDR1 MGHDK, CDR2 SYGVNS. V lost 6 bases and J lost 5; bases outside the gene matches: 10. CDR3 length: 16 residues. CDR3 nucleotide sequence: TGTGCCAGCAGCCCCCCCGGGACAGGGAGGACCGGGGAGCTGTTTTTT. It codes for CASSPPGTGRTGELFF. Full variable domain (outside the CDR3, taken from reference TRBV25-1 and TRBJ2-2): EADIYQTPRYLVIGTGKKITLECSQTMGHDKMYWYQQDPGMELHLIHYSYGVNSTEKGDLSSESTVSRIRTEHFPLTLESARPSHTSQYLCASSPPGTGRTGELFFGEGSRLTVL.

The chain combines TRBV15 with TRBJ2-7; possible D gene TRBD1, 6 bases. The CDR3 totals 16 residues. Trimming shortened V by 1 base and J by 5 bases, and 18 bases separated the two germline ends. Germline lookup yields CDR1 LNHNV and CDR2 YYDKDF (reference sequence). The CDR3 here is CATSRVPTGQGNEQYF. DNA for the CDR3: TGTGCCACCAGCAGAGTTCCTACAGGGCAAGGGAACGAGCAGTACTTC.

The chain combines TRBV4-2 with TRBJ2-3; TRBD2 aligns across 14 bases. Trimming at V came to 4 bases and at J to 0 bases, leaving 18 bases not matched to a gene. Germline CDR1 is LGHNA and CDR2 is YNFKEQ. This CDR3 has 22 amino acids. CDR3: CASSPRLAGGQIHQASTDTQYF. In nucleotides, the CDR3 is TGTGCCAGCAGCCCACGACTAGCGGGGGGGCAAATTCACCAGGCTAGCACAGATACGCAGTATTTT.

The J gene is TRBJ1-1, the V gene TRBV2, with a weak D call TRBD1 (5 bases). CDR1 is SNHLY and CDR2 is FYNNEI in the germline V gene. The CDR3 extends over 13 amino acids. V gave up 3 bases and J gave up 4 bases, with 9 bases separating them. The CDR3 protein is CASSDPGLTEAFF. As DNA, the CDR3 is TGTGCCAGCAGTGATCCGGGACTCACTGAAGCTTTCTTT.

The genes are TRBV19 and TRBJ1-5; D is perhaps TRBD1 (5 bases). The V gene lost 4 bases and the J gene lost 0 bases, with 19 bases spanning the gap. The CDR3 consists of 18 residues. Germline loops: CDR1 LNHDA, CDR2 SQIVND (reference sequence). The CDR3 here is CASSTLNRQYNSNQPQHF. The CDR3 DNA is TGTGCCAGTAGTACCCTCAATCGACAGTACAATAGCAATCAGCCCCAGCATTTT.

V and J are TRBV10-3 and TRBJ1-1; D is unresolved. With 3 bases removed from V and 0 bases from J, the gap between germline ends came to 5 bases. The CDR3 has 13 amino acids. From germline, CDR1 is ENHRY and CDR2 SYGVKD. Here the CDR3 DNA reads TGTGCCATCAGTGATCAAGTGAACACTGAAGCTTTCTTT. It is translated as CAISDQVNTEAFF.

The chain combines TRBV5-8 with TRBJ2-3, with D possibly being TRBD2 (7 bases). CDR3 length: 16 amino acids. V lost 0 bases, J lost 3 bases, and 14 bases lay in between. Germline lookup yields CDR1 SGHTS and CDR2 YDEGEE. This CDR3 is CASSLGAGAPTDTQYF. The CDR3 DNA reads TGTGCCAGCAGCTTGGGGGCGGGGGCCCCTACAGATACGCAGTATTTT.

The V call is TRBV30, the J call TRBJ2-7; D is unresolved. V was cut by 0 bases and J by 13 bases, with 7 bases left in between. Germline V gene lookup returns CDR1 GTSNPN and CDR2 SVGIG (reference sequence). There are 9 residues in the CDR3. CDR3 sequence (DNA): TGTGCCTGGAGTGTTTGGGATTACTTC. Encoded protein: CAWSVWDYF.